This section outlines one T cell receptor (beta chain) sequence together with its context. What it binds is not known. The data are from a study of lymphopenia after photon versus proton radiotherapy. Generated by immunoSEQ multiplex PCR, the TCRdb table keeps only in-frame clones and is missing some. This table holds 15,000 or so clones, about four fifths found once. Study-wide points: Proton therapy kept repertoires fairly stable, unlike photons, which gained effector/memory cells.

The CDR3 consists of 14 residues. Germline assignment: CDR1 MNHNS and CDR2 SASEGT. Trimming shortened V by 4 bases and J by 4 bases, and 14 bases separated the two germline ends. The chain has TRBV6-1 and TRBJ2-7; D may be TRBD2 (6 bases). The input for sequencing was peripheral blood, taken from a patient treated with photon-based radiotherapy. The origin of this receptor is a man aged 50 to 59 with gastric cancer. This CDR3 is CASSGRGRPYEQYV. The CDR3 bases are TGTGCCAGCAGTGGGAGGGGACGGCCGTACGAGCAGTACGTC.